Below are 23 T cell receptor beta chains sequenced from a single sample in a study of blood T cell repertoires in COVID-19. Method: immunoSEQ multiplex PCR; TCRdb's copy keeps in-frame clones and lacks some. Counted here are some 200,000 clones, approximately 80% occurring once; the ten biggest clones make up approximately 8.6%. The sequencing input was peripheral blood. The receptors were sampled from a woman between 45 and 65 years old with active or convalescent COVID-19.

The rearrangement links TRBV16 to TRBJ1-2; D unclear. Germline values: CDR1 KGHSY, CDR2 FQNENV. The CDR3 length is 15 residues. Trimming took 2 bases from V and 2 from J, leaving 12 bases between them. CDR3 residues: CASSQGDGRNYGYTF. The CDR3 region has the DNA TGTGCCAGCAGCCAAGGTGATGGCAGGAACTATGGCTACACCTTC.

This clone came up a few times. The chain employs TRBV4-3 and TRBJ2-2; D gene uncertain. The CDR3 covers 14 residues. Germline loops: CDR1 LGHNA, CDR2 YSLEER. Trimming took 0 bases from V and 1 from J, leaving 3 bases between them. The CDR3 nucleotides are TGCGCCAGCAGCCAAGACGTGAACACCGGGGAGCTGTTTTTT. Protein product: CASSQDVNTGELFF.

J is TRBJ1-6 and V is TRBV28, with unresolved D. This CDR3 contains 15 residues. The V gene lost 4 bases and the J gene lost 8 bases, with 15 bases spanning the gap. CDR1 is MDHEN, CDR2 SYDVKM, per germline. The chain's CDR3 is CASSSDDYADSPLHF. CDR3 in DNA: TGTGCCAGCAGTTCAGACGACTACGCGGATTCACCCCTCCACTTT.

The rearrangement links TRBV6-5 to TRBJ1-2, with 12 nucleotides matching TRBD1. The V segment lost 2 bases and the J segment 4 bases; nucleotides outside the gene matches: 2. The CDR3 loop spans 15 amino acids. The germline V gene has CDR1 MNHEY and CDR2 SVGAGI. This CDR3 reads CASSYPGQGAYGYTF. DNA of the CDR3: TGTGCCAGCAGTTACCCGGGACAGGGGGCCTATGGCTACACCTTC.

This chain uses TRBV30 with TRBJ1-1; D unclear. The CDR3 runs to 13 residues. Between the trimmed V and J ends, which lost 2 bases and 6 bases, there was a span of 13 bases. Germline CDR1 and CDR2: GTSNPN and SVGIG (reference sequence). Written as DNA, the CDR3 is TGTGCCTGGAGTCGTCCCGTTGGGCCTGAAGCTTTCTTT. Protein sequence: CAWSRPVGPEAFF.

CDR3 nucleotide sequence: TGTGCCAGGAGATACAGGGGGGGCGAGCAGTACTTC. It specifies CARRYRGGEQYF. The J gene is TRBJ2-7, the V gene TRBV9; TRBD1 is a possible D gene (8 bases). The V and J ends lost 8 bases and 6 bases respectively, with 15 bases between them. The CDR3 contains 12 residues. The germline gives CDR1 SGDLS, CDR2 YYNGEE.

The chain recombines TRBV2 with TRBJ2-1, with 8 bases lining up with TRBD2. The ends lost 7 bases at V and 5 bases at J; junction bases unmatched: 7. The germline CDR1 and CDR2 sequences are SNHLY and FYNNEI. The CDR3 is 14 amino acids. CDR3: CASTLLAANNEQFF. The DNA of the CDR3 is TGTGCCAGCACCCTACTAGCGGCCAACAATGAGCAGTTCTTC.

The CDR3 protein is CASSSLGRLDRENYGYTF. In nucleotides, the CDR3 is TGTGCCAGCAGTTCCCTCGGGCGGCTCGACAGGGAGAACTATGGCTACACCTTC. The chain combines TRBV27 with TRBJ1-2, with 7 positions matching TRBD1. The CDR3 contains 18 residues. Trimming cost V 4 bases and J 2 bases; bases outside gene matches: 16. CDR1 is MNHEY and CDR2 is SMNVEV in the germline V gene (reference sequence).

The chain couples TRBV7-6 to TRBJ2-7; 7 bases agree with TRBD2. The CDR3 sequence is 14 residues long. Germline trimming cut 5 bases from V and 8 bases from J; bases unmatched to any gene: 12. Germline CDR1 SGHVS, CDR2 FNYEAQ. The CDR3 spells CASSQTQTREKQYF. DNA for the CDR3: TGTGCCAGCAGCCAGACCCAAACGCGGGAGAAGCAGTACTTC.

This clone showed up many times. V gene TRBV2 combines with J gene TRBJ2-7; a possible D gene is TRBD2 (5 bases). The CDR3 contains 14 residues. With 2 bases removed from V and 2 bases from J, the gap between germline ends came to 10 bases. The germline V gene has CDR1 SNHLY and CDR2 FYNNEI. The CDR3 sequence: CASSETGEAYEQYF. The CDR3, as DNA: TGTGCCAGCAGTGAAACCGGGGAAGCCTACGAGCAGTACTTC.

CDR3: CASSFDRAGNTIYF. The CDR3 DNA sequence: TGTGCCAGCAGCTTCGACAGGGCTGGAAACACCATATATTTT. The chain has TRBV7-9 and TRBJ1-3; 7 nucleotides agree with TRBD1. V lost 3 bases and J lost 2; bases outside the gene matches: 1. The CDR3 extends over 14 amino acids. Germline-derived CDR1 and CDR2 are SEHNR and FQNEAQ (reference sequence). Filled out from reference TRBV7-9 and TRBJ1-3, the complete variable domain reads DTGVSQNPRHKITKRGQNVTFRCDPISEHNRLYWYRQTLGQGPEFLTYFQNEAQLEKSRLLSDRFSAERPKGSFSTLEIQRTEQGDSAMYLCASSFDRAGNTIYFGEGSWLTVV.

This clone was counted between two and nine times. The CDR3 nucleotides are TGCAGCGCTAGTGACAGGGGCTACTATGGCTACACCTTC. Its translation is CSASDRGYYGYTF. The V call is TRBV29-1, the J call TRBJ1-2; 8 bases match TRBD1. The germline V gene has CDR1 SQVTM and CDR2 ANQGSEA. The CDR3 consists of 13 residues. J lost 3 bases, V lost 7 bases, and 7 bases had no gene match. Based on the CDR3 plus reference TRBV29-1 and TRBJ1-2, the full variable domain is SAVISQKPSRDICQRGTSLTIQCQVDSQVTMMFWYRQQPGQSLTLIATANQGSEATYESGFVIDKFPISRPNLTFSTLTVSNMSPEDSSIYLCSASDRGYYGYTFGSGTRLTVV.

In DNA, the CDR3 is TGTGCCAGCAGCTTTGACAGGGCTGGCAATCAGCCCCAGCATTTT. It codes for CASSFDRAGNQPQHF. This chain joins TRBV7-2 and TRBJ1-5, with 7 bases aligning to TRBD1. The germline V gene encodes CDR1 SGHTA and CDR2 FQGNSA. CDR3 size: 15 residues. The V segment lost 3 bases and the J segment 2 bases; nucleotides outside the gene matches: 4.

The CDR3 reads CASSPPFGGANTEAFF. The DNA of the CDR3 is TGTGCCAGCTCACCACCGTTTGGGGGGGCGAACACTGAAGCTTTCTTT. The rearrangement links TRBV18 to TRBJ1-1; D is possibly TRBD1 (6 bases). Trimming shortened V by 0 bases and J by 1 base, and 12 bases separated the two germline ends. CDR3 length equals 16 residues. Germline values: CDR1 KGHSH, CDR2 LQKENI. Complete variable domain (other parts from reference TRBV18 and TRBJ1-1): NAGVMQNPRHLVRRRGQEARLRCSPMKGHSHVYWYRQLPEEGLKFMVYLQKENIIDESGMPKERFSAEFPKEGPSILRIQQVVRGDSAAYFCASSPPFGGANTEAFFGQGTRLTVV.

The CDR3 DNA sequence: TGTGCCAGCAGCCAAGAGGAGCGGGGGGGCCCCGATGACTACTTCTTC. It encodes CASSQEERGGPDDYFF. The J gene is TRBJ2-1, the V gene TRBV14, with 10 positions matching TRBD2. This CDR3 has 16 residues. With V trimmed by 0 bases and J by 16 bases, 15 bases remained unmatched. CDR1 and CDR2 (germline): SGHDN, FVKESK.

This clone was observed a few times. The V call is TRBV21-1, the J call TRBJ1-6; the D call of TRBD1 is as the table states it, not checked on the DNA. TRBV21-1 is deemed a pseudogene. The CDR3 has 16 amino acids. In DNA form, the CDR3 reads TGTGCCAGCAGCAAAGAGGAAGGGAGTTCAGGGGCACCCCTCCACTTT. It translates to CASSKEEGSSGAPLHF.

This clone was seen a handful of times. V gene TRBV5-1 combines with J gene TRBJ2-7, with TRBD2 matching over 10 bases. Germline V gene lookup returns CDR1 SGHRS and CDR2 YFSETQ. V gave up 0 bases and J gave up 2 bases; unmatched junction bases: 5. The CDR3 consists of 16 residues. This CDR3 reads CASSLAASGGPYEQYF. CDR3 bases: TGCGCCAGCAGCTTGGCCGCTAGCGGGGGACCCTACGAGCAGTACTTC.

This clone has a handful of counts. The CDR3 DNA reads TGTGCCAGCAGTGGGTCTCTAGAGTACTACGAGCAGTACTTC. Translating it yields CASSGSLEYYEQYF. The chain is built from TRBV25-1 and TRBJ2-7; D gene ambiguous. The germline V and J ends were trimmed by 4 bases and 3 bases, with 13 bases remaining between them. Germline CDR1 and CDR2: MGHDK and SYGVNS. The CDR3 extends over 14 amino acids.

The chain recombines TRBV7-2 with TRBJ2-3; D perhaps matches TRBD2 (5 bases). Trimming pared 5 bases from V and 0 bases from J, leaving 12 bases between. The CDR3 extends over 15 amino acids. Germline CDR1 reads SGHTA; CDR2 reads FQGNSA. The CDR3 region has the DNA TGTGCCAGCAGCCCCTTCGGGGAGAGCACAGATACGCAGTATTTT. Its protein is CASSPFGESTDTQYF.

V gene TRBV5-1 combines with J gene TRBJ2-3; 11 nucleotides match TRBD1. The CDR3 is 16 amino acids. The trim removed 5 bases at V and 3 bases at J, leaving 8 bases unmatched. Germline-derived CDR1 and CDR2 are SGHRS and YFSETQ. The CDR3 DNA sequence: TGCGCCAGCAGGAGGACAGGGGGCGGACTGACAGATACGCAGTATTTT. Translation gives CASRRTGGGLTDTQYF.

The chain has TRBV7-2 and TRBJ2-3, with D perhaps TRBD2 (5 bases). Per germline, CDR1 SGHTA and CDR2 FQGNSA. There are 14 residues in the CDR3. V gave up 4 bases and J gave up 6 bases, with 14 bases separating them. For the CDR3, the DNA is TGTGCCAGCAGCTCCCGGAGGATGGGGGATACGCAGTATTTT. Its translation is CASSSRRMGDTQYF.

J is TRBJ2-5 and V is TRBV6-5, with TRBD2 matching over 13 bases. The germline gives CDR1 MNHEY, CDR2 SVGAGI. The CDR3 is made up of 16 amino acids. V dropped 0 bases and J dropped 2; count of bases not matched to a gene: 0. The CDR3 spells CASSYSTSGGQETQYF. The CDR3 DNA reads TGTGCCAGCAGTTACTCGACTAGCGGGGGGCAAGAGACCCAGTACTTC.

This clone was detected once. The rearrangement uses TRBV12-3 or TRBV12-4 and TRBJ2-3, with a tentative D call TRBD1 (5 bases). The CDR3 is 13 residues long. Trimming cost V 7 bases and J 0 bases, with 8 bases left between them. The CDR3 sequence: CASTWTSTDTQYF. The CDR3 region has the DNA TGTGCCAGCACCTGGACAAGCACAGATACGCAGTATTTT.